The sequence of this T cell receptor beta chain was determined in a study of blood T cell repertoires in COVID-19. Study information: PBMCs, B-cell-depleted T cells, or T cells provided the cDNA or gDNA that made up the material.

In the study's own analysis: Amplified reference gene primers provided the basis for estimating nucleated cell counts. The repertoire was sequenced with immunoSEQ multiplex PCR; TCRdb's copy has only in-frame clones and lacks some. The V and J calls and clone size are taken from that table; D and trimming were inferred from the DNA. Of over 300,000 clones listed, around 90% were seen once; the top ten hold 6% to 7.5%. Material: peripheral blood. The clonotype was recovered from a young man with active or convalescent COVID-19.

CDR3 sequence (DNA): TGTGCCAGCAGCCGGGGCGGAACTAATGAAAAACTGTTTTTT. Translated, it gives CASSRGGTNEKLFF. The gene calls are TRBV16 and TRBJ1-4, with D possibly being TRBD1 (5 bases). Germline CDR1 KGHSY, CDR2 FQNENV. Trimming removed 4 bases at V and 1 base at J, with 7 bases between. The length of the CDR3 is 14 residues.